These 3 T cell receptor beta chains share one sample of origin, sequenced in a study of shared clonotypes between healthy human individuals. Repertoires were generated with immunoSEQ multiplex PCR, while TCRdb's copy carries only in-frame clones and drops some. The sample contains approximately 650,000 clones, nearly 97% of which appear only once. Naive CD8 cells comprised CD45RO-negative, CCR7-positively selected cells, excluding terminally differentiated effector memory CD45RA+ cells. The sequencing input was naive CD8+ T cells sorted from blood. These receptors were collected from a woman under 40 in good health.

V is TRBV4-2 and J is TRBJ2-1; 7 bases match TRBD2. The CDR3 has 15 residues. The ends lost 3 bases at V and 0 bases at J; junction bases unmatched: 2. CDR1 and CDR2 (germline): LGHNA, YNFKEQ. The CDR3 region is CASSQGLLSYNEQFF. For the CDR3, the DNA is TGTGCCAGCAGCCAGGGACTACTCTCCTACAATGAGCAGTTCTTC.

The V gene is TRBV7-6, the J gene TRBJ2-5, with 7 bases aligning to TRBD2. The germline gives CDR1 SGHVS, CDR2 FNYEAQ. The CDR3 spans 15 residues. V shed 2 bases, J shed 4 bases, and the junction held 7 bases outside the gene matches. The DNA of the CDR3 is TGTGCCAGCAGCTTAACCCTAGCGGCTTCAGAGACCCAGTACTTC. The encoded protein is CASSLTLAASETQYF.

J is TRBJ1-2 and V is TRBV9; no clear D gene. The CDR3 sequence is 15 residues long. Looked up from germline, CDR1 is SGDLS and CDR2 is YYNGEE. Trimming stripped 3 bases from V and 4 bases from J, with 16 bases between. The CDR3 sequence: CASSEESRTVYGYTF. The DNA for the CDR3 is TGTGCCAGCAGCGAGGAGTCCAGGACCGTCTATGGCTACACCTTC.